A single sample gave rise to the 31 T cell receptor beta chains below, sequenced in a study of identical twins. One entry per CDR3 protein results from TCRdb running MiXCR on the 5' RACE reads. Here the sample spans roughly 470,000 distinct CDR3 sequences, roughly an eighth being singletons. The same sample was also studied in work on yellow fever vaccine responses in identical twins.

Sequencing used CD4+ T cells sorted from blood. These receptors all stem from a woman aged 18-29 years in good health.

A few counts support this clonotype. This chain joins TRBV7-2 and TRBJ1-1; D is undetermined. From germline, CDR1 is SGHTA and CDR2 FQGNSA. This CDR3 has 16 residues. Trimming took off 5 bases at V and 1 base at J, with 17 bases between the two ends. The CDR3 DNA reads as TGTGCCAGCAGCCTAACGGACCTAGTCACGAACACTGAAGCTTTCTTT. Translated, it gives CASSLTDLVTNTEAFF.

This clonotype was counted a few times. For the CDR3, the DNA is TGTGCCAGCAGCCCGGGACAGTCGACTCAAGAGACCCAGTACTTC. It encodes CASSPGQSTQETQYF. The genes are TRBV3-1 and TRBJ2-5, with 7 nucleotides matching TRBD1. From germline, CDR1 is LGHDT and CDR2 YNNKEL (reference sequence). The CDR3 contains 15 residues. With V trimmed by 4 bases and J by 2 bases, 7 bases remained unmatched.

This clonotype was seen only a few times. The rearrangement uses TRBV11-1 and TRBJ2-5; 10 bases map to TRBD2. The length of the CDR3 is 20 residues. CDR1 SGHAT and CDR2 FQDESV come from the germline V gene (reference sequence). V lost 2 bases and J lost 4; bases outside the gene matches: 19. The CDR3 loop reads CASSLHRLTGLGLARETQYF. Written as DNA, the CDR3 is TGTGCCAGCAGCTTACACAGGCTCACAGGTTTGGGACTAGCGAGAGAGACCCAGTACTTC.

This clonotype was observed many times. V and J are TRBV14 and TRBJ2-1, with D tentatively TRBD2 (6 bases). Germline lookup yields CDR1 SGHDN and CDR2 FVKESK. This CDR3 is 16 amino acids long. V dropped 4 bases and J dropped 7 bases, with 20 bases sitting between them. The CDR3, as DNA: TGTGCCAGCAGCCCGGGGGATGTCTCCAACCATAATGAGCAGTTCTTC. As protein: CASSPGDVSNHNEQFF.

The V and J genes are TRBV20-1 and TRBJ2-2; 11 bases fit TRBD2. Losses at the gene ends were 6 bases for V and 6 bases for J; bases not matched to a gene: 9. The CDR3 runs to 15 residues. Germline CDR1 reads DFQATT; CDR2 reads SNEGSKA (reference sequence). The CDR3 DNA reads TGCAGTGCGGTAATAGCGGGAGGGCCATCCGGGGAGCTGTTTTTT. Translating it yields CSAVIAGGPSGELFF.

This clonotype was recorded a few times. The V gene is TRBV5-6, the J gene TRBJ1-4; no clear D. The CDR3 is 14 residues long. V dropped 2 bases and J dropped 4 bases, with 9 bases sitting between them. Germline V lookup: CDR1 SGHDT, CDR2 YYEEEE. Here the CDR3 reads CASSLGRDNEKLFF. DNA for the CDR3: TGTGCCAGCAGCTTAGGGAGGGATAATGAAAAACTGTTTTTT.

Only a few counts were recorded for this clonotype. J is TRBJ2-5 and V is TRBV29-1; D unclear. V dropped 4 bases and J dropped 5 bases, with 11 bases sitting between them. From germline, CDR1 is SQVTM and CDR2 ANQGSEA. CDR3 length: 12 amino acids. DNA of the CDR3: TGCAGCGTTGTCACAACCGGGGAGACCCAGTACTTC. Its translation is CSVVTTGETQYF.

The genes are TRBV15 and TRBJ2-7; 8 bases match TRBD1. The junction had 8 bases not matched to a gene; V was cut back by 3 bases and J by 4 bases. This CDR3 comprises 15 residues. Germline V gene data show CDR1 as LNHNV and CDR2 as YYDKDF (reference sequence). The CDR3: CATSRERDRIYEQYF. The CDR3 nucleotides read TGTGCCACCAGCAGGGAGAGGGACAGGATTTACGAGCAGTACTTC.

This clonotype was counted ten times or more. The gene calls are TRBV5-1 and TRBJ2-5; D is ambiguous. The germline V gene has CDR1 SGHRS and CDR2 YFSETQ. V was pared by 1 base and J by 2 bases, with 6 bases between. The CDR3 has 13 residues. In DNA, the CDR3 is TGCGCCAGCAGCTTGATGGGGCAAGAGACCCAGTACTTC. Its protein is CASSLMGQETQYF.

This clonotype was observed a few times. The chain links TRBV3-1 to TRBJ2-3; D not certain. V lost 1 base and J lost 2, with 7 bases in between. The germline V gene has CDR1 LGHDT and CDR2 YNNKEL (reference sequence). This CDR3 comprises 14 residues. The CDR3 coding sequence is TGTGCCAGCAGCCAAGGACGAAACACAGATACGCAGTATTTT. This encodes CASSQGRNTDTQYF.

This clonotype was counted at least ten times. The chain has TRBV9 and TRBJ2-2, with D tentatively TRBD1 (5 bases). The CDR3 sequence is 18 residues long. V lost 2 bases, J lost 6 bases, and 23 bases lay in between. The germline CDR1 and CDR2 sequences are SGDLS and YYNGEE. The CDR3 reads CASSVVPQGVGRPGELFF. CDR3 DNA sequence: TGTGCCAGCAGCGTCGTTCCGCAGGGCGTTGGGCGACCCGGGGAGCTGTTTTTT.

The chain is built from TRBV29-1 and TRBJ2-1; 12 nucleotides align to TRBD2. In germline, CDR1 is SQVTM, CDR2 ANQGSEA. There are 14 residues in the CDR3. J gave up 9 bases and V 3 bases, and 6 bases lay outside the gene matches. The CDR3 loop reads CSVETSGRMGEQFF. Here the CDR3 DNA reads TGCAGCGTTGAGACTAGCGGGAGAATGGGTGAGCAGTTCTTC.

This clonotype was picked up a small number of times. This chain uses TRBV6-1 with TRBJ2-4, with 15 bases fitting TRBD2. The CDR3 is made up of 19 amino acids. CDR1 is MNHNS, CDR2 SASEGT, per germline. The V and J ends lost 2 bases and 5 bases, in that order; junction bases with no gene match: 10. The CDR3 coding sequence is TGTGCCAGCAGTGAATCAGCGGGACTAGCGGGAGGAATTGAAAACATTCAGTACTTC. Its protein product is CASSESAGLAGGIENIQYF.

A few counts support this clonotype. This chain joins TRBV30 and TRBJ1-2; D is perhaps TRBD1 (5 bases). Germline values: CDR1 GTSNPN, CDR2 SVGIG (reference sequence). The V end was cut by 5 bases, the J end by 12 bases, with 13 bases between. The CDR3 sequence is 10 residues long. CDR3 in DNA: TGTGCCTGGGGGGGACGCCCGGACACCTTC. Amino acid sequence: CAWGGRPDTF.

This clonotype was found many times. This rearrangement joins TRBV5-1 to TRBJ2-3, with TRBD1 matching over 12 bases. There are 15 residues in the CDR3. CDR1 is SGHRS, CDR2 YFSETQ, per germline. Losses at the gene ends were 4 bases for V and 3 bases for J; bases not matched to a gene: 3. CDR3 DNA sequence: TGCGCCAGCAGCGCGGGACAGGGGGCAACAGATACGCAGTATTTT. The encoded protein is CASSAGQGATDTQYF. Together with reference TRBV5-1 and TRBJ2-3, the CDR3 gives the full variable domain: KAGVTQTPRYLIKTRGQQVTLSCSPISGHRSVSWYQQTPGQGLQFLFEYFSETQRNKGNFPGRFSGRQFSNSRSEMNVSTLELGDSALYLCASSAGQGATDTQYFGPGTRLTVL.

This clonotype was seen a few times. The chain uses TRBV3-1 and TRBJ2-1; D might be TRBD1 (6 bases). The CDR3 contains 15 residues. The V gene lost 4 bases and the J gene lost 1 base, with 11 bases spanning the gap. Germline loops: CDR1 LGHDT, CDR2 YNNKEL (reference sequence). The CDR3 DNA is TGTGCCAGCAGCCTGTCAGGACAGTCCTACAATGAGCAGTTCTTC. Its translation is CASSLSGQSYNEQFF.

The V gene is TRBV3-1, the J gene TRBJ2-2; perhaps TRBD2 as D (6 bases). Germline values: CDR1 LGHDT, CDR2 YNNKEL (reference sequence). This CDR3 comprises 15 residues. Between the trimmed V and J ends, which lost 3 bases and 3 bases, there was a span of 11 bases. The CDR3 region has the DNA TGTGCCAGCAGCCAGACGACTAGTTACACCGGGGAGCTGTTTTTT. Encoded protein: CASSQTTSYTGELFF.

This chain uses TRBV4-2 with TRBJ2-4; TRBD2 might be the D (6 bases). CDR1 and CDR2 (germline): LGHNA, YNFKEQ. This CDR3 has 16 residues. Trimming took off 0 bases at V and 1 base at J, with 10 bases between the two ends. CDR3 coding DNA: TGTGCCAGCAGCCAAGATTCGCTAGCGGCCAAAAACATTCAGTACTTC. It specifies CASSQDSLAAKNIQYF.

The sample holds a few counts of this clonotype. The gene calls are TRBV24-1 and TRBJ2-1; unclear D gene. The CDR3 totals 16 residues. Germline CDR1 is KGHDR and CDR2 is SFDVKD. The V end was cut by 4 bases, the J end by 0 bases, with 12 bases between. As DNA, the CDR3 is TGTGCCACCAGTGACCGTATCCGAAGCTCCTACAATGAGCAGTTCTTC. This sequence encodes CATSDRIRSSYNEQFF.

The chain employs TRBV5-5 and TRBJ1-1; D remains ambiguous. Germline values: CDR1 SGHKS, CDR2 YYEKEE (reference sequence). The CDR3 is 16 amino acids. Trimming left V 1 base short and J 1 base short, with 14 bases between. The CDR3 reads CASSLMANAANTEAFF. CDR3 in DNA: TGTGCCAGCAGCTTGATGGCAAATGCAGCGAACACTGAAGCTTTCTTT.

J is TRBJ2-2 and V is TRBV23-1, with 15 positions matching TRBD2. TRBV23-1 is classed as an ORF, of uncertain function. V dropped 7 bases and J dropped 1; count of bases not matched to a gene: 22. The CDR3 is made up of 23 amino acids. CDR3 bases: TGCGCCAGCAACAATCTTATAACCGGACTAGCGGGAGGGATAGGCAAGAACACCGGGGAGCTGTTTTTT. It yields the protein CASNNLITGLAGGIGKNTGELFF.

In this sample, this clonotype turned up a few times. This rearrangement joins TRBV10-3 to TRBJ2-7; the D is unclear. CDR1 is ENHRY and CDR2 is SYGVKD in the germline V gene. V was cut by 6 bases and J by 7 bases, with 10 bases left in between. The CDR3 covers 11 residues. The CDR3, as DNA: TGTGCCATCAGGGAAATGGATGAGCAGTACTTC. Translation gives CAIREMDEQYF.

The rearrangement links TRBV24-1 to TRBJ2-3; D might be TRBD2 (6 bases). The CDR3 totals 16 residues. Germline V gives CDR1 KGHDR, CDR2 SFDVKD. V gave up 1 base and J gave up 2 bases, with 12 bases separating them. The CDR3 DNA follows: TGTGCCACCAGTGATTTTGGCGGGGAATCCACAGATACGCAGTATTTT. This gives the protein CATSDFGGESTDTQYF.

This clonotype was observed many times. The J gene is TRBJ2-7, the V gene TRBV4-2; TRBD1 might be the D (5 bases). This CDR3 is built from 17 residues. Germline assignment: CDR1 LGHNA and CDR2 YNFKEQ. Trimming left V 2 bases short and J 3 bases short, with 20 bases between. As DNA, the CDR3 is TGTGCCAGCAGCCAACGGTTATCGCAGGGCTGGAACTACGAGCAGTACTTC. Protein product: CASSQRLSQGWNYEQYF.

This chain uses TRBV29-1 with TRBJ2-3; possible D gene TRBD2, 5 bases. CDR1 is SQVTM and CDR2 is ANQGSEA in the germline V gene. V lost 3 bases and J lost 8, with 15 bases in between. The CDR3 spans 13 residues. The CDR3 region is CSVESPAGGTQYF. Here the CDR3 DNA reads TGCAGCGTTGAGAGCCCGGCCGGAGGTACGCAGTATTTT.

This clonotype was counted at least ten times. The rearrangement joins TRBV12-3 or TRBV12-4 to TRBJ2-5; either TRBD1 or TRBD2 may supply D (5 bases each). The CDR3 has 15 amino acids. V was shortened by 3 bases and J by 1 base, with 12 bases between the two germline ends. CDR3: CASSLGDAGQETQYF. CDR3 in DNA: TGTGCCAGCAGTTTGGGGGACGCTGGCCAAGAGACCCAGTACTTC.

This clonotype was detected only a few times. V gene TRBV18 combines with J gene TRBJ2-4; D ambiguous. The CDR3 covers 14 residues. Germline CDR1 KGHSH, CDR2 LQKENI. V gave up 2 bases and J gave up 8 bases, with 13 bases separating them. The CDR3 DNA reads as TGTGCCAGCTCACCATCTTTTCAGGCACACATTCAGTACTTC. It specifies CASSPSFQAHIQYF.

This clonotype has a handful of counts. V gene TRBV9 combines with J gene TRBJ2-5; D might be TRBD1 or TRBD2, each matching 6 bases. In germline, CDR1 is SGDLS, CDR2 YYNGEE. The CDR3 covers 14 residues. Trimming took 2 bases from V and 5 from J, leaving 13 bases between them. CDR3 nucleotides: TGTGCCAGCAGCGTCGGGGGCAGGGACGAGACCCAGTACTTC. Translating gives CASSVGGRDETQYF.

This clonotype was seen a few times. The V gene is TRBV2, the J gene TRBJ2-5; D is perhaps TRBD2 (5 bases). This CDR3 spans 13 amino acids. Germline lookup yields CDR1 SNHLY and CDR2 FYNNEI. V was clipped by 3 bases and J by 5 bases, with 10 bases between them. The CDR3 spells CASSDRDVETQYF. The CDR3 region has the DNA TGTGCCAGCAGTGATCGGGATGTCGAGACCCAGTACTTC.

V gene TRBV4-2 combines with J gene TRBJ2-7, with 14 bases that match TRBD2. The V segment lost 4 bases and the J segment 0 bases; nucleotides outside the gene matches: 11. Germline V gene lookup returns CDR1 LGHNA and CDR2 YNFKEQ. CDR3 length equals 19 residues. CDR3 amino acids: CASSLHGLAGGQGSYEQYF. CDR3 nucleotides: TGTGCCAGCAGCCTCCACGGACTAGCGGGAGGCCAGGGCTCCTACGAGCAGTACTTC.

J is TRBJ2-1 and V is TRBV30; 7 bases are a match to TRBD1. The CDR3 sequence is 14 residues long. Germline CDR1 reads GTSNPN; CDR2 reads SVGIG (reference sequence). J lost 13 bases, V lost 0 bases, and 12 bases had no gene match. The CDR3 loop is CAWSVGQDSPKQFF. CDR3 sequence (DNA): TGTGCCTGGAGTGTAGGACAGGACAGCCCGAAACAGTTCTTC. The whole variable domain, remainder taken from reference TRBV30 and TRBJ2-1, is SQTIHQWPATLVQPVGSPLSLECTVEGTSNPNLYWYRQAAGRGLQLLFYSVGIGQISSEVPQNLSASRPQDRQFILSSKKLLLSDSGFYLCAWSVGQDSPKQFFGPGTRLTVL.